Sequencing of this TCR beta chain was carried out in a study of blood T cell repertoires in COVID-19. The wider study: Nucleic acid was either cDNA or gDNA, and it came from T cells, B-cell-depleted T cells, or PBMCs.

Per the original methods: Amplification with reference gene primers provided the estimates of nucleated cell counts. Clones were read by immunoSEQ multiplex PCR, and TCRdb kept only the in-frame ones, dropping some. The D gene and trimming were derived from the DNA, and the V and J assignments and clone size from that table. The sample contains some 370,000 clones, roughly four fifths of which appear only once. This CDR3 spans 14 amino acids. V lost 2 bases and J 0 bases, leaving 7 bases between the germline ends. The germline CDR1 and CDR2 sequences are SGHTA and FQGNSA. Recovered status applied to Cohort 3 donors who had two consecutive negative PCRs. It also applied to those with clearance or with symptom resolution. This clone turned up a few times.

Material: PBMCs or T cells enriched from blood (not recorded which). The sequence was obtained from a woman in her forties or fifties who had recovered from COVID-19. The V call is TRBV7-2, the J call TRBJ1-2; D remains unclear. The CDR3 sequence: CASSLQQANYGYTF. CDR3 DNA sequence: TGTGCCAGCAGCTTACAACAAGCTAACTATGGCTACACCTTC.